These 17 T cell receptor beta chains were all obtained from the same sample, sequenced in a study of T-cell reconstitution after alpha-beta-depleted transplantation in children. TCRbeta library construction was performed incorporating unique molecular identifiers. TCRdb independently ran MiXCR on the PCR reads; one entry per CDR3 protein. There are 400,000 to 500,000 distinct CDR3 sequences in the sample; roughly a tenth occur only once, and roughly 5.1% lies in the top ten. Specimen: PBMCs from the stem cell graft donor, collected from the stem cell graft. These receptors were obtained from a human donor who donated a stem cell graft to a child with acute myeloid leukemia.

The chain uses TRBV6-5 and TRBJ2-2; possible D gene TRBD1, 6 bases. Germline CDR1 and CDR2: MNHEY and SVGAGI. The CDR3 runs to 15 residues. The V and J ends lost 6 bases and 3 bases respectively, with 14 bases between them. CDR3 nucleotide sequence: TGTGCCAGCAGGGGGGCAGGGCGGGACACCGGGGAGCTGTTTTTT. Its translation is CASRGAGRDTGELFF.

This clonotype was observed many times. The CDR3 spells CASSFSADSYNEQFF. The CDR3 bases are TGTGCCAGCAGTTTTTCGGCGGACTCCTACAATGAGCAGTTCTTC. V and J are TRBV12-3 or TRBV12-4 and TRBJ2-1, with D uncertain. The V gene lost 3 bases and the J gene lost 0 bases, with 9 bases spanning the gap. The CDR3 spans 15 residues.

Many counts were recorded for this clonotype. The chain has TRBV2 and TRBJ1-5; TRBD1 might be the D (5 bases). The germline CDR1 and CDR2 sequences are SNHLY and FYNNEI. The ends were cut back, 6 bases at V and 9 bases at J, with 15 bases in the middle. This CDR3 has 13 residues. CDR3 protein: CASRGTGWSPQHF. The CDR3 DNA is TGTGCCAGCAGGGGGACGGGTTGGTCGCCCCAGCATTTT. The whole variable domain, remainder taken from reference TRBV2 and TRBJ1-5, is EPEVTQTPSHQVTQMGQEVILRCVPISNHLYFYWYRQILGQKVEFLVSFYNNEISEKSEIFDDQFSVERPDGSNFTLKIRSTKLEDSAMYFCASRGTGWSPQHFGDGTRLSIL.

In its sample, this clonotype was seen a few times. The chain is built from TRBV4-1 and TRBJ2-1; the D is unclear. The CDR3 has 16 amino acids. CDR1 and CDR2 from the germline V gene are MGHRA and YSYEKL. Deletions cut 1 base from V and 3 bases from J, with 13 bases between. CDR3 in amino acids: CASSQVDHRNYNEQFF. In DNA, the CDR3 is TGCGCCAGCAGCCAAGTGGATCATAGAAACTACAATGAGCAGTTCTTC.

This sequence joins TRBV20-1 and TRBJ2-5; D possibly corresponds to TRBD2 (6 bases). V dropped 6 bases and J dropped 7 bases, with 15 bases sitting between them. The CDR3 runs 12 residues. The germline CDR1 and CDR2 sequences are DFQATT and SNEGSKA (reference sequence). CDR3 loop: CSAPSPEGTQYF. The CDR3 DNA sequence: TGCAGTGCCCCATCCCCGGAGGGGACCCAGTACTTC.

This clonotype was detected ten times or more. The CDR3 spells CASSLVGSPESYGYTF. The CDR3 bases are TGCGCCAGCAGCTTGGTGGGCAGCCCTGAATCGTATGGCTACACCTTC. The chain couples TRBV5-1 to TRBJ1-2; D is unclear. The V gene's germline CDR1 is SGHRS and CDR2 YFSETQ. Trimming cost V 0 bases and J 5 bases, with 17 bases left between them. CDR3 length: 16 residues.

This clonotype was picked up a small number of times. The V and J genes are TRBV19 and TRBJ1-1; 7 positions match TRBD1. CDR3 size: 15 residues. V lost 6 bases and J lost 5; bases outside the gene matches: 12. Looked up from germline, CDR1 is LNHDA and CDR2 is SQIVND (reference sequence). CDR3 in DNA: TGTGCCAGTAGGAGAAGGGACAGTCGGTATACTGAAGCTTTCTTT. Translating it yields CASRRRDSRYTEAFF.

The chain links TRBV20-1 to TRBJ2-5; TRBD2 is a possible D gene (5 bases). V was trimmed by 7 bases and J by 2 bases, leaving 8 bases between them. Germline CDR1 is DFQATT and CDR2 is SNEGSKA (reference sequence). The CDR3 spans 11 residues. CDR3 in DNA: TGCAGTGGCACGGGACAAGAGACCCAGTACTTC. Translating it yields CSGTGQETQYF.

Ten or more counts support this clonotype. The chain combines TRBV6-2 or TRBV6-3 with TRBJ2-1, with 8 positions matching TRBD2. CDR1 MNHEY and CDR2 SVGEGT come from the germline V gene. The length of the CDR3 is 15 residues. V lost 8 bases to trimming and J lost 7 bases; unmatched junction nucleotides: 13. CDR3 loop: CASQPASGRVNEQFF. In DNA, the CDR3 is TGTGCCAGCCAACCCGCCAGCGGGAGAGTGAATGAGCAGTTCTTC.

In its sample, this clonotype was seen a few times. The rearrangement joins TRBV6-5 to TRBJ1-3; D is perhaps TRBD1 (5 bases). Trimming took 2 bases from V and 2 from J, leaving 10 bases between them. Germline V CDR1 and CDR2: MNHEY, SVGAGI. The CDR3 contains 15 residues. The CDR3 sequence: CASSYGQGAGNTIYF. The CDR3 DNA is TGTGCCAGCAGTTACGGGCAGGGCGCTGGAAACACCATATATTTT.

About this clonotype itself: A much larger clone is a single base away; this may be a read error. V gene TRBV12-3 or TRBV12-4 combines with J gene TRBJ2-3; 13 bases match TRBD2. The CDR3 is made up of 18 amino acids. The CDR3 DNA follows: TGTGCCAGCTGTTTTAAGACGGGGACTAGCGGGACCACAGATACGCAGTATTTT. Its protein product is CASCFKTGTSGTTDTQYF.

This clonotype has more than one count but fewer than ten. The genes are TRBV3-1 and TRBJ2-3, with 9 nucleotides matching TRBD2. Germline CDR1 LGHDT, CDR2 YNNKEL (reference sequence). V trimming: 6 bases; J trimming: 4 bases; junction bases outside the gene matches: 5. The length of the CDR3 is 14 residues. CDR3 in amino acids: CASRQSGRPDTQYF. The CDR3 DNA sequence: TGTGCCAGCAGGCAAAGCGGGAGGCCAGATACGCAGTATTTT.

This clonotype was seen repeatedly, ten times or more. V and J are TRBV29-1 and TRBJ1-1; maybe TRBD1 (6 bases). There are 14 residues in the CDR3. V was trimmed by 4 bases and J by 1 base, leaving 13 bases between them. The V gene's germline CDR1 is SQVTM and CDR2 ANQGSEA. The CDR3 bases are TGCAGCGTTGTTTCGGGGGCCGGGAACACTGAAGCTTTCTTT. Encoded protein: CSVVSGAGNTEAFF. The full variable domain, completed using reference TRBV29-1 and TRBJ1-1, is SAVISQKPSRDICQRGTSLTIQCQVDSQVTMMFWYRQQPGQSLTLIATANQGSEATYESGFVIDKFPISRPNLTFSTLTVSNMSPEDSSIYLCSVVSGAGNTEAFFGQGTRLTVV.

CDR3 DNA sequence: TGCAGTGTCATGCCGGGGACAAGCTCTGGAAACACCATATATTTT. Protein: CSVMPGTSSGNTIYF. The V and J genes are TRBV20-1 and TRBJ1-3; maybe TRBD1 (6 bases). V dropped 7 bases and J dropped 0 bases, with 16 bases sitting between them. The CDR3 is 15 residues long. Germline V gene data show CDR1 as DFQATT and CDR2 as SNEGSKA (reference sequence).

This clonotype was counted between two and nine times. This rearrangement joins TRBV11-2 to TRBJ2-1; no clear D. The CDR3 runs to 12 residues. In germline, CDR1 is SGHAT, CDR2 FQNNGV. V lost 5 bases and J lost 10, with 12 bases in between. This chain's CDR3 is CASSRQGYEQFF. DNA of the CDR3: TGTGCCAGCAGCCGACAAGGGTACGAGCAGTTCTTC.

This clonotype came up a few times. The chain joins TRBV20-1 to TRBJ1-3, with 9 bases lining up with TRBD1. This CDR3 has 14 residues. Germline CDR1 is DFQATT and CDR2 is SNEGSKA (reference sequence). V was pared by 4 bases and J by 4 bases, with 5 bases of the junction left unmatched. In DNA form, the CDR3 reads TGCAGTGCTAACGACAGGGGGTACGGAAACACCATATATTTT. This encodes CSANDRGYGNTIYF.

This clonotype was detected many times. This chain joins TRBV7-9 and TRBJ2-2, with D possibly being TRBD1 (5 bases). Trimming took 6 bases from V and 1 from J, leaving 12 bases between them. The CDR3 is 15 residues long. Germline values: CDR1 SEHNR, CDR2 FQNEAQ (reference sequence). DNA of the CDR3: TGTGCCAGCAGTTTAATCCAGGGGAACACCGGGGAGCTGTTTTTT. Its translation is CASSLIQGNTGELFF.